This TCR beta chain was found in a study of siplizumab effects on memory and regulatory T cells. Sequenced by immunoSEQ multiplex PCR; TCRdb stores in-frame clones only, minus some. The sample lists roughly 100,000 clones; 93% were seen once. This clone was seen only once. The specimen sequenced was CD4+ T cells sorted from blood. The clonotype was recovered from a human donor in good health.

CDR3 loop: CASSQKQPLNEKLFF. As DNA, the CDR3 is TGTGCCAGCAGCCAAAAACAGCCCTTAAATGAAAAACTGTTTTTT. This chain connects TRBV14 to TRBJ1-4, with D hard to call. This CDR3 is built from 15 residues. Germline values: CDR1 SGHDN, CDR2 FVKESK. V was pared by 2 bases and J by 5 bases, with 12 bases between.